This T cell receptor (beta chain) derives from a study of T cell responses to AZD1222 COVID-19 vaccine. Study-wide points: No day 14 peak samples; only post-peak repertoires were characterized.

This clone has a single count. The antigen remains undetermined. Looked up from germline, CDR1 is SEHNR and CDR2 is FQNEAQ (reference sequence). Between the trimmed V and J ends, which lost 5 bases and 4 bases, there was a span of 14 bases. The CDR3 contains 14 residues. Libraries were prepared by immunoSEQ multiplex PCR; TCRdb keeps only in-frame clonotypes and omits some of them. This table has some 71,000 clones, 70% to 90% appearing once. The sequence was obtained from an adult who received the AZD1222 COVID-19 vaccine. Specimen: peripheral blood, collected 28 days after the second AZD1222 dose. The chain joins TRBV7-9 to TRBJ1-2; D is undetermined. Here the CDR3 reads CASSPGPGGYGYTF. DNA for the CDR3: TGTGCCAGCAGCCCCGGACCGGGAGGCTATGGCTACACCTTC.